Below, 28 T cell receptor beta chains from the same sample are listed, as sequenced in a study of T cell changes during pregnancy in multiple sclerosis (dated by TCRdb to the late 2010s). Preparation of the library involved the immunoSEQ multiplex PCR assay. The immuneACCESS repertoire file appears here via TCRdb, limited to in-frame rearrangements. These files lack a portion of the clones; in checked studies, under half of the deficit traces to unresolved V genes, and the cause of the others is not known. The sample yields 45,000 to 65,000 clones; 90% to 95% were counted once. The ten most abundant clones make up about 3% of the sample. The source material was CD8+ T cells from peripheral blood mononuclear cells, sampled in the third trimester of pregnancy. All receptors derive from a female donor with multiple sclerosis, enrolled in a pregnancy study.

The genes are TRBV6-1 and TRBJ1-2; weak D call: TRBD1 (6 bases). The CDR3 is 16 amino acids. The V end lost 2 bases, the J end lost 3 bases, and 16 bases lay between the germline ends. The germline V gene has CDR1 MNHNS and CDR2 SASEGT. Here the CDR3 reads CASSEPPWGRDYGYTF. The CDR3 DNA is TGTGCCAGCAGTGAACCACCATGGGGGCGCGACTATGGCTACACCTTC.

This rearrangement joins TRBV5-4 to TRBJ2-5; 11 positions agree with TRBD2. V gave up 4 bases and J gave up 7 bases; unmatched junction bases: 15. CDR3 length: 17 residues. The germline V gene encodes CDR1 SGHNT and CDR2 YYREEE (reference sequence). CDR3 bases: TGTGCCAGCAGCCCAACAGTAGGGGTTGGGACTAGCGGGACCCAGTACTTC. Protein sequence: CASSPTVGVGTSGTQYF.

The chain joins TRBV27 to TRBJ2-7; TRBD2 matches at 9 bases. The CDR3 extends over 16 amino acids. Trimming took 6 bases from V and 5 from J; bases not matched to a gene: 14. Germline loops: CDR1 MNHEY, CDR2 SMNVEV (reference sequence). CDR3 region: CASSNSLAGVHDEQYF. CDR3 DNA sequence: TGTGCCAGCAGCAACTCCTTAGCGGGAGTTCATGACGAGCAGTACTTC.

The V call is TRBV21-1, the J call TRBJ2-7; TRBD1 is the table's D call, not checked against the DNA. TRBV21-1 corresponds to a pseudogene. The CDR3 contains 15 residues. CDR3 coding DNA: TGTGCCAGTACCCCTGACAGTCTTTCGACCTACGAGCAGTACTTC. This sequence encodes CASTPDSLSTYEQYF.

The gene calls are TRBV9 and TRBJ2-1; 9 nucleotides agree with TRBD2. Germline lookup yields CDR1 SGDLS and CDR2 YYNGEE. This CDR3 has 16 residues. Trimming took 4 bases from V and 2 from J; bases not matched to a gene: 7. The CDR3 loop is CASSTRSGGAYNEQFF. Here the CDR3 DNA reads TGTGCCAGCAGCACCCGTAGCGGGGGTGCCTACAATGAGCAGTTCTTC.

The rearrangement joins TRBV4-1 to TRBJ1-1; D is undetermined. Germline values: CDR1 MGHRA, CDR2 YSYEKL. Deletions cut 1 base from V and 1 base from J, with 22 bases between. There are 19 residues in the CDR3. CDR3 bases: TGCGCCAGCAGCCAAGGACTTGGGGAGGGAGAGGGAAGGAACACTGAAGCTTTCTTT. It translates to CASSQGLGEGEGRNTEAFF.

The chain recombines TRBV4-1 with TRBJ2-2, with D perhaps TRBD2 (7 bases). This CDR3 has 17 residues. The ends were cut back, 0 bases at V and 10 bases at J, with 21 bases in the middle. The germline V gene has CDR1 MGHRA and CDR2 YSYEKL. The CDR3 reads CASSQDVTGRETVELFF. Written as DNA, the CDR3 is TGCGCCAGCAGCCAAGATGTAACAGGGAGGGAGACGGTGGAGCTGTTTTTT.

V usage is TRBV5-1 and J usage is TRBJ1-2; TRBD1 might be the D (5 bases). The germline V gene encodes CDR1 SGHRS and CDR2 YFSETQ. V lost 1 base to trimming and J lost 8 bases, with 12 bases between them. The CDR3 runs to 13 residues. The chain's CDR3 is CASSLNGAQGYTF. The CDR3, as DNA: TGCGCCAGCAGCTTGAATGGGGCCCAAGGCTACACCTTC.

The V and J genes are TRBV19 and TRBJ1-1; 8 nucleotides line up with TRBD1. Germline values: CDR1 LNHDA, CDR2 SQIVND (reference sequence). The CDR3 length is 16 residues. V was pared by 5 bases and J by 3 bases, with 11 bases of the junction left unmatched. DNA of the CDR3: TGTGCCAGTAGTTTCACGTTTGACAGGGGATACACTGAAGCTTTCTTT. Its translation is CASSFTFDRGYTEAFF.

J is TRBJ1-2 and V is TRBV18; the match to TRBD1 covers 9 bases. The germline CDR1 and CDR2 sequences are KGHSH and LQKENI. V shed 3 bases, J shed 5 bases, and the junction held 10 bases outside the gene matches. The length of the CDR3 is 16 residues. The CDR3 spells CASSPRRDRANYGYTF. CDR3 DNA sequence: TGTGCCAGCTCACCGCGACGGGACAGGGCAAATTATGGCTACACCTTC.

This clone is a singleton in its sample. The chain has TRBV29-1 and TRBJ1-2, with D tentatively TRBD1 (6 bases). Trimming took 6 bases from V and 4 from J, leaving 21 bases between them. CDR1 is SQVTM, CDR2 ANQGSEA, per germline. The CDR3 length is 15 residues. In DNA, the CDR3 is TGCAGCGTCCTATCCCCCAGGGGAGAGGTCTATGGCTACACCTTC. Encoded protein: CSVLSPRGEVYGYTF.

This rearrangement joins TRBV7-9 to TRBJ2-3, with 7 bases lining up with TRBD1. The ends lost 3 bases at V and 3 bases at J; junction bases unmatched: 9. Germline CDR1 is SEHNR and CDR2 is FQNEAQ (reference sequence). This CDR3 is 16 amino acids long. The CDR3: CASSFLTGSATDTQYF. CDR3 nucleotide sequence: TGTGCCAGCAGCTTTCTGACAGGGAGCGCTACAGATACGCAGTATTTT.

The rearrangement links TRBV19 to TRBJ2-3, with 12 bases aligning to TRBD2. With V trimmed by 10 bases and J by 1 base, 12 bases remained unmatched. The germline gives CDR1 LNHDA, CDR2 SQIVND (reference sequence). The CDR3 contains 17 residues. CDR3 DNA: TGTGCCACCGGAAGGGGGACTAGCGGGTCCCGCACAGATACGCAGTATTTT. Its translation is CATGRGTSGSRTDTQYF.

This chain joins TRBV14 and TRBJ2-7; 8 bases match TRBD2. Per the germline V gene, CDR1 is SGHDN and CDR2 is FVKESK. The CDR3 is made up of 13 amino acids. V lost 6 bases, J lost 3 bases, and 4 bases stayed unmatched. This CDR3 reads CASRRGGFYEQYF. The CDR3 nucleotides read TGTGCCAGCAGACGGGGGGGATTCTACGAGCAGTACTTC.

DNA of the CDR3: TGTGCCAGCAGTGGACTAGCGGGAGGGCCAGAGACCCAGTACTTC. It translates to CASSGLAGGPETQYF. V is TRBV6-1 and J is TRBJ2-5; 14 bases align to TRBD2. J was trimmed by 4 bases and V by 4 bases; bases with no gene match: 2. Germline V gene sequence: CDR1 MNHNS, CDR2 SASEGT. CDR3 length: 15 residues.

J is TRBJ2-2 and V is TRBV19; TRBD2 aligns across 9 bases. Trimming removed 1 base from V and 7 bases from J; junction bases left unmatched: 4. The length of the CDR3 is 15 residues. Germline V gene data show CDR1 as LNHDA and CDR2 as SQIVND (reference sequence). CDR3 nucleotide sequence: TGTGCCAGTAGTATAGTAGCGGGAGTGGTCGGGGAGCTGTTTTTT. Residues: CASSIVAGVVGELFF.

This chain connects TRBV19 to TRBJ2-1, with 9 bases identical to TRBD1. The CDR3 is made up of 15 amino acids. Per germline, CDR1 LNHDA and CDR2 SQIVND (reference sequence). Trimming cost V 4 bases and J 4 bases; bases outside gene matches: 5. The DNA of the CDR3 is TGTGCCAGTAGTAACGACAGGGGGAGATACAATGAGCAGTTCTTC. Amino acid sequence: CASSNDRGRYNEQFF.

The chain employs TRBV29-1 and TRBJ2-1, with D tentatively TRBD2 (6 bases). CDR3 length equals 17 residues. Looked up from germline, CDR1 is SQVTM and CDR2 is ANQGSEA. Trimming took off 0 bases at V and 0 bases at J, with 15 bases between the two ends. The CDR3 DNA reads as TGCAGCGTTGAAGAAATGGAGGGGCCGAGCTCCTACAATGAGCAGTTCTTC. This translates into CSVEEMEGPSSYNEQFF.

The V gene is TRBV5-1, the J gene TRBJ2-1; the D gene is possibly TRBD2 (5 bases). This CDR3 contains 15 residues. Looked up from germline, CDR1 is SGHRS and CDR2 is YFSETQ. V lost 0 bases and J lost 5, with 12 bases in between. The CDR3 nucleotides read TGCGCCAGCAGCTTGGTAGCGTCGGGCGACAATGAGCAGTTCTTC. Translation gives CASSLVASGDNEQFF. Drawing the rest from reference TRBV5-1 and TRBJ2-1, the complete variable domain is KAGVTQTPRYLIKTRGQQVTLSCSPISGHRSVSWYQQTPGQGLQFLFEYFSETQRNKGNFPGRFSGRQFSNSRSEMNVSTLELGDSALYLCASSLVASGDNEQFFGPGTRLTVL.

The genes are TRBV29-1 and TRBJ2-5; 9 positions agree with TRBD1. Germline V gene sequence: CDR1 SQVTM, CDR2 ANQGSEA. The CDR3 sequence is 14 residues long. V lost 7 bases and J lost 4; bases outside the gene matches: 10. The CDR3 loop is CSETKTGGGETQYF. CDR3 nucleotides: TGCAGCGAGACCAAGACAGGGGGTGGAGAGACCCAGTACTTC. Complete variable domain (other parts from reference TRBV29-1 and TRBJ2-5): SAVISQKPSRDICQRGTSLTIQCQVDSQVTMMFWYRQQPGQSLTLIATANQGSEATYESGFVIDKFPISRPNLTFSTLTVSNMSPEDSSIYLCSETKTGGGETQYFGPGTRLLVL.

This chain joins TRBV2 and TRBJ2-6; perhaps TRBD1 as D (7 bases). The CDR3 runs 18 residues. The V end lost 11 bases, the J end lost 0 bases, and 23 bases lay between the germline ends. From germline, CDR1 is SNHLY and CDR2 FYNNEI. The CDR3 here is CAATGGTADISGANVLTF. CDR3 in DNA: TGTGCCGCCACTGGCGGGACAGCGGACATCTCTGGGGCCAACGTCCTGACTTTC.

For the CDR3, the DNA is TGCGCCAGCAGCTTCCCTACAGGGAACGAGCAGTACTTC. Translated: CASSFPTGNEQYF. J is TRBJ2-7 and V is TRBV5-1; D might be TRBD1 (6 bases). V was trimmed by 2 bases and J by 5 bases, leaving 11 bases between them. The germline gives CDR1 SGHRS, CDR2 YFSETQ. The CDR3 runs to 13 residues.

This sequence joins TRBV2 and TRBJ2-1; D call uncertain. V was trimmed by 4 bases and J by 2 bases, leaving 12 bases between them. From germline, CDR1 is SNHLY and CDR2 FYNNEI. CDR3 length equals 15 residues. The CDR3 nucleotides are TGTGCCAGCAGTGTTGTTTCACTGGCCTACAATGAGCAGTTCTTC. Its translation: CASSVVSLAYNEQFF.

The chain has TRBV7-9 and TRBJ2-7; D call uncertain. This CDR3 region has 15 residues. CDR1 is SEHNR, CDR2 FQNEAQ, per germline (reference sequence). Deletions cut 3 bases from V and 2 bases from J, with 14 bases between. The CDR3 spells CASSFFFEPTYEQYF. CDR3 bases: TGTGCCAGCAGCTTTTTCTTCGAACCTACCTACGAGCAGTACTTC.

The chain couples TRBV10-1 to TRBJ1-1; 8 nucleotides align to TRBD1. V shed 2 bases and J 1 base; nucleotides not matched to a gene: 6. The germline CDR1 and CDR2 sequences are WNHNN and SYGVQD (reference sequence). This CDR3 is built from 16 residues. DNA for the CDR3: TGCGCCAGCAGTGAGAAGCCGGGACAGGAGAACACTGAAGCTTTCTTT. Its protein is CASSEKPGQENTEAFF.

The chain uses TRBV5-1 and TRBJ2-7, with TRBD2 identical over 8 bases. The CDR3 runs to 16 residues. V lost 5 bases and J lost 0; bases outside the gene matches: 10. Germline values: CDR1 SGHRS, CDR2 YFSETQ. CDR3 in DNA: TGCGCCAGCAGGCCCTGGTCCAGCGGGGGCTCCTACGAGCAGTACTTC. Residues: CASRPWSSGGSYEQYF.

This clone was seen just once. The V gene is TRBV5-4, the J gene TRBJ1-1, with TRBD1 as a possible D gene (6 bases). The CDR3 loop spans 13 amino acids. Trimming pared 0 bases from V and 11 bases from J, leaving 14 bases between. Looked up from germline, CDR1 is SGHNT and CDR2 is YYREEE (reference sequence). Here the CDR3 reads CASSLGGPLIAFF. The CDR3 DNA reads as TGTGCCAGCAGCTTGGGGGGGCCCCTGATCGCTTTCTTT.

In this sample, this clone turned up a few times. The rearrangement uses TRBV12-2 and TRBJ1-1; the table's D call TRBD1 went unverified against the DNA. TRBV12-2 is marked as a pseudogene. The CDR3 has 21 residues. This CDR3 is CASRLAPWGHRKGNNRAEAFF. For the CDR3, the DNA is TGTGCAAGTCGCTTAGCTCCATGGGGCCATAGGAAGGGGAACAATCGGGCTGAAGCTTTCTTT.